This TCR beta chain was retrieved from a study of T cells in Graves' hyperthyroidism and ophthalmopathy. The CDR3 contains 12 residues. Germline V lookup: CDR1 SNHLY, CDR2 FYNNEI. V was clipped by 7 bases and J by 2 bases, with 8 bases between them. Amplified TCR beta CDR3 regions came from RNA transcripts. HTBI primers drove first-round RT-PCR of the TCR CDR3. TCRdb re-analysed the multiplex PCR reads in MiXCR, keeping a single row per CDR3 protein. This table holds roughly 520,000 distinct CDR3 sequences, around 22% found once. This clonotype was seen many times. The sequencing sample was made of blood. The source is a woman aged 25 to 39 with Graves' ophthalmopathy. The chain is built from TRBV2 and TRBJ1-1; D call uncertain. CDR3 sequence (DNA): TGTGCCAGCATGGGTGACAACACTGAAGCTTTCTTT. Translation gives CASMGDNTEAFF. Full variable domain (rest looked up from reference TRBV2 and TRBJ1-1): EPEVTQTPSHQVTQMGQEVILRCVPISNHLYFYWYRQILGQKVEFLVSFYNNEISEKSEIFDDQFSVERPDGSNFTLKIRSTKLEDSAMYFCASMGDNTEAFFGQGTRLTVV.